The entry that follows covers one TCR beta chain sequence. V gave up 3 bases and J gave up 6 bases, with 14 bases separating them. CDR3 size: 14 residues. Germline assignment: CDR1 KGHSH and CDR2 LQKENI. As originally analysed: Estimated nucleated cell counts came from reference gene primer amplification. Assay used: immunoSEQ multiplex PCR; TCRdb lists only in-frame clones, some missing. D and trimming come from the DNA, and the V and J calls and clone size come from that table. There are roughly 24,000 clones in the sample; 80% to 90% occur only once, and approximately 17% lies in the top ten. The sample comes from a study of blood T cell repertoires in COVID-19.

This receptor was identified in a woman older than 75 with acute or convalescent COVID-19. Source material: peripheral blood. The V gene is TRBV18, the J gene TRBJ1-2, with D possibly being TRBD1 (5 bases). CDR3 in DNA: TGTGCCAGCTCACCTAGGCAGGAAGGGGATGGCTACACCTTC. Residues: CASSPRQEGDGYTF.